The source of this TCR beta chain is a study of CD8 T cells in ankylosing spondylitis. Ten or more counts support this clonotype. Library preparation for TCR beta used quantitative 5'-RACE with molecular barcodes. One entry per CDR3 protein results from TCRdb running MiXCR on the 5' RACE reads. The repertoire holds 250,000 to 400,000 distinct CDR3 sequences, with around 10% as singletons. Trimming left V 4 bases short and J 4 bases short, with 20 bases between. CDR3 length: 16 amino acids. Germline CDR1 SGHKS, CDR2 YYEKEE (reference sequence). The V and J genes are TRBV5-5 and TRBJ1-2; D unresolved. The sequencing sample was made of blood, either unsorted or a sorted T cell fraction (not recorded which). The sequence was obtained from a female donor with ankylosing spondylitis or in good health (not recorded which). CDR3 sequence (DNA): TGTGCCAGCAGCCCCACCCACACATCTAGCCTCTATGGCTACACCTTC. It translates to CASSPTHTSSLYGYTF.